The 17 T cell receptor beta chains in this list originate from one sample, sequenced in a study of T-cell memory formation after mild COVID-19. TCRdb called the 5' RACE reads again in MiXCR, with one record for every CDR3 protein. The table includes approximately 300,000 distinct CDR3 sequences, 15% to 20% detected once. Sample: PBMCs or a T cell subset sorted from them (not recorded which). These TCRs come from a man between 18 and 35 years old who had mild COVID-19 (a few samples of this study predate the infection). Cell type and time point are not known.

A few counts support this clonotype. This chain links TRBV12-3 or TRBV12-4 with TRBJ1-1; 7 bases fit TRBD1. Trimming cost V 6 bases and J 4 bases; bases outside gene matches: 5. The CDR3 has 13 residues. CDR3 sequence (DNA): TGTGCCAGCAGACGCGGGACAGTCACTGAAGCTTTCTTT. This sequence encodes CASRRGTVTEAFF.

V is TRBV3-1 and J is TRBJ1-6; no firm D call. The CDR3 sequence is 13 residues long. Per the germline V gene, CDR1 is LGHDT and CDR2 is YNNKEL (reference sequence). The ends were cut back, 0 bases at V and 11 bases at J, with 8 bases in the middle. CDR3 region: CASSQDDIPPLHF. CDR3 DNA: TGTGCCAGCAGCCAAGACGACATCCCACCCCTCCACTTT. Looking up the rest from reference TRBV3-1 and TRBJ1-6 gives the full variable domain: DTAVSQTPKYLVTQMGNDKSIKCEQNLGHDTMYWYKQDSKKFLKIMFSYNNKELIINETVPNRFSPKSPDKAHLNLHINSLELGDSAVYFCASSQDDIPPLHFGNGTRLTVT.

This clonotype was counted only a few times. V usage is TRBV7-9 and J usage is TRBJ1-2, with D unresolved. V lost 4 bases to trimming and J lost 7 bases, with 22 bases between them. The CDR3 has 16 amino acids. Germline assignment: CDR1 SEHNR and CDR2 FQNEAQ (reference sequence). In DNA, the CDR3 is TGTGCCAGCAGCTGGGCGGCGGCAGCGGCCGAGGGTGGCTACACCTTC. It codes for CASSWAAAAAEGGYTF.

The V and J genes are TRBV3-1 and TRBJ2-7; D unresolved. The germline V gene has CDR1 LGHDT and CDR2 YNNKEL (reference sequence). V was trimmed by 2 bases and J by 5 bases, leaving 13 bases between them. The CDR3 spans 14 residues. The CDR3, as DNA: TGTGCCAGCAGCCAATCTCGGCAGCCTGACGAGCAGTACTTC. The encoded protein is CASSQSRQPDEQYF.

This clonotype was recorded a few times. CDR3 amino acids: CASSSVRGQTGELFF. In DNA, the CDR3 is TGTGCCAGCAGCTCAGTCCGCGGGCAGACCGGGGAGCTGTTTTTT. The chain employs TRBV11-2 and TRBJ2-2; tentatively, D is TRBD2 (5 bases). V was trimmed by 4 bases and J by 5 bases, leaving 14 bases between them. Looked up from germline, CDR1 is SGHAT and CDR2 is FQNNGV. The CDR3 is 15 amino acids.

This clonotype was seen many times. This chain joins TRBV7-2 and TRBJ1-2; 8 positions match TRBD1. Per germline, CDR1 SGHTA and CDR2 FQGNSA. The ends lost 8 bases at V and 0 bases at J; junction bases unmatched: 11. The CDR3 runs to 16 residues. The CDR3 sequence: CASHAPGTGANYGYTF. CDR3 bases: TGTGCCAGCCATGCCCCCGGGACAGGAGCTAACTATGGCTACACCTTC.

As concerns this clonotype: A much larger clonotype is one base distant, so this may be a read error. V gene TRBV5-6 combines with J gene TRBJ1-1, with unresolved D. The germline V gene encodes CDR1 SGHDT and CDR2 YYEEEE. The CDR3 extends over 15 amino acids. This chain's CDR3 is CARSLEARMNTEAFF. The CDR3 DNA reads TGTGCCAGAAGCTTGGAAGCTCGGATGAACACTGAAGCTTTCTTT.

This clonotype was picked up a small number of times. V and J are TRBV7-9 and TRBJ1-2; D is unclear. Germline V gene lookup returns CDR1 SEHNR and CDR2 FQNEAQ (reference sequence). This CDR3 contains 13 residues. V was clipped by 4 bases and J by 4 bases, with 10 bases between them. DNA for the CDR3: TGTGCCAGCAGCTCTTCGGGTAGCTATGGCTACACCTTC. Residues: CASSSSGSYGYTF.

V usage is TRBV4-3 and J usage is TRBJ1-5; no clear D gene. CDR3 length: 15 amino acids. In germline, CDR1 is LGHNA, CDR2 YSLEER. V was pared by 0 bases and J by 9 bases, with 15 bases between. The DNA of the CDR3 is TGCGCCAGCAGCCAAGATTCGGCAGGTCCGAGGCCCCAGCATTTT. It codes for CASSQDSAGPRPQHF.

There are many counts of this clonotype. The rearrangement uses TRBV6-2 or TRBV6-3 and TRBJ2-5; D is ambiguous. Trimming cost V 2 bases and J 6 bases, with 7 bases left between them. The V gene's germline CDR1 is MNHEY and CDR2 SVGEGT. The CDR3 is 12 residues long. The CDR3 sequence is CASSYPEQTQYF. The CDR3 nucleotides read TGTGCCAGCAGTTACCCGGAACAGACCCAGTACTTC.

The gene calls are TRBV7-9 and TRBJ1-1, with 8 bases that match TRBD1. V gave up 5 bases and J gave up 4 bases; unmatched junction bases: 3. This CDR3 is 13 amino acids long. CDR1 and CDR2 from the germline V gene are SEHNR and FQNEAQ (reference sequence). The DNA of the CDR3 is TGTGCCAGCAGCGGACAGGGAGGCACTGAAGCTTTCTTT. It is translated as CASSGQGGTEAFF.

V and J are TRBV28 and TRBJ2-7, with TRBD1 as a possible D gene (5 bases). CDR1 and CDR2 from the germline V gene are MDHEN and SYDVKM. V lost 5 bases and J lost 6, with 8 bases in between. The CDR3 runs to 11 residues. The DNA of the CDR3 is TGTGCCAGCAGTCGGACAAGCGAGCAGTACGTC. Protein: CASSRTSEQYV.

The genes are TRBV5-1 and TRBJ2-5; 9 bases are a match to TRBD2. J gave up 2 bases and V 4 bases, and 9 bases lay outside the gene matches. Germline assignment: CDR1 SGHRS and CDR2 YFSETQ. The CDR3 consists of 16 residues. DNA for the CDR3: TGCGCCAGCAGCCCCACGAGAGCGGGGGGTCAAGAGACCCAGTACTTC. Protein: CASSPTRAGGQETQYF.

The CDR3 DNA sequence: TGTGCCCTTGGCGGGGAGAACACCGGGGAGCTGTTTTTT. Translation gives CALGGENTGELFF. The V and J genes are TRBV7-2 and TRBJ2-2; D perhaps matches TRBD2 (6 bases). Germline lookup yields CDR1 SGHTA and CDR2 FQGNSA. The CDR3 is 13 residues long. Trimming cost V 11 bases and J 1 base, with 11 bases left between them.

The CDR3 reads CASSSRARGDEQFF. The CDR3 nucleotides read TGTGCCAGCAGCTCAAGGGCTAGGGGGGATGAGCAGTTCTTC. This chain joins TRBV7-8 and TRBJ2-1; D tentatively fits TRBD1 or TRBD2 (6 bases each). Trimming stripped 4 bases from V and 8 bases from J, with 15 bases between. The V gene's germline CDR1 is SGHVS and CDR2 FQNEAQ. The CDR3 consists of 14 residues.

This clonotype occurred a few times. CDR3 nucleotide sequence: TGTGCCAGCACCTTGGGACAGGGTGGCGTTGAAAAACTGTTTTTT. Protein sequence: CASTLGQGGVEKLFF. The chain links TRBV11-2 to TRBJ1-4; 9 bases map to TRBD1. CDR1 SGHAT and CDR2 FQNNGV come from the germline V gene. This CDR3 contains 15 residues. V was pared by 7 bases and J by 7 bases, with 10 bases of the junction left unmatched.

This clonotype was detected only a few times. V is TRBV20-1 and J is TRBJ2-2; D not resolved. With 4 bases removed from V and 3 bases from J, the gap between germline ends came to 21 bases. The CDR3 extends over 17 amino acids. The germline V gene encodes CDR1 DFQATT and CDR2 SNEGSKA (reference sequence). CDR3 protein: CSAKLLGKKNHTGELFF. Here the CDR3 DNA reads TGCAGTGCTAAGCTCCTAGGGAAAAAAAACCACACCGGGGAGCTGTTTTTT.